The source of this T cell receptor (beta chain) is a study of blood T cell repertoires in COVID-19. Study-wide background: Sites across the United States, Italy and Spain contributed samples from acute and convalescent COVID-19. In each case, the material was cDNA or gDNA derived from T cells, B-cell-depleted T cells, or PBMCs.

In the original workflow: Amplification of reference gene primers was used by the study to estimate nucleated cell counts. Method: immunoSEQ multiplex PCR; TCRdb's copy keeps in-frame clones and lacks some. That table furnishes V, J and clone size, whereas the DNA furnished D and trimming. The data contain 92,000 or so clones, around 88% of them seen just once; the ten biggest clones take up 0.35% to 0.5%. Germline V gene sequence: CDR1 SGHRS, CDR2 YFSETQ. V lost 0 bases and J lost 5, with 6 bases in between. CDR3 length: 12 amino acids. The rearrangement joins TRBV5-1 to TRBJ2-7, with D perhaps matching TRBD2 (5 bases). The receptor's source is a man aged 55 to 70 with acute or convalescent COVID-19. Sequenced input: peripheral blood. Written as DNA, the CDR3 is TGCGCCAGCAGCTTGGCCGGGGACGAGCAGTACTTC. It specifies CASSLAGDEQYF.